This entry concerns a single TCR beta chain. The target antigen is unknown. The sample originates from a study of OX40 agonist ivuxolimab in advanced cancers. Study-wide context: Patients were treated with ivuxolimab, an agonistic anti-OX40 (CD134) antibody.

Study outcomes and limitations: Doses of 0.1 to 3.0 mg/kg were accompanied by clonal expansion of CD4+ and CD8+ blood T cells by week 6.

The CDR3 totals 18 residues. Germline CDR1 is SGHTS and CDR2 is YDEGEE. The junction had 13 bases not matched to a gene; V was cut back by 4 bases and J by 4 bases. Assay: immunoSEQ multiplex PCR; the TCRdb copy retains only in-frame clones and omits some. This table holds tens of thousands of clones, 84% found once. The sequence derives from an adult with an advanced solid tumor such as melanoma, head and neck, liver or kidney cancer. The chain combines TRBV5-8 with TRBJ2-7; 14 bases are a match to TRBD2. Sequencing was performed on CD4+ or CD8+ T cells sorted from blood, taken in a trial of the OX40 agonist ivuxolimab. CDR3 in DNA: TGTGCCAGCAGCGGATGGACTAGCGGGAGGACACATAATTACGAGCAGTACTTC. This translates into CASSGWTSGRTHNYEQYF.